The sequence of this TCR beta chain was determined in a study of T cell clonality in common variable immunodeficiency. A few counts support this clone. As yet, its antigen is unknown. From the germline J gene comes the end of the CDR3, since the read stops 3 residues before it. Using immunoSEQ multiplex PCR, the repertoire was profiled, and TCRdb retains in-frame clones only, with some absent. Altogether some 34,000 clones were found in the sample, and no singletons occur. After removal of 6 bases from V and 2 bases from J, the junction contained 6 bases not matched to a gene. The CDR3 covers 14 residues. CDR1 is SGHVS and CDR2 is FQNEAQ in the germline V gene. Points from the study as a whole: In common variable immunodeficiency, TCR beta chains reportedly carried fewer deletions and N-nucleotide insertions.

The chain carries TRBV7-8 and TRBJ2-5, with 7 bases that match TRBD2. The specimen was peripheral blood mononuclear cells. The source of this sequence is a human donor with common variable immunodeficiency. The CDR3 DNA, read in part, is TGTGCCAGCAGTGTAGGACTAGAGCAAGAGACC. Encoded protein: CASSVGLEQET. The whole CDR3 protein reads CASSVGLEQETQYF.